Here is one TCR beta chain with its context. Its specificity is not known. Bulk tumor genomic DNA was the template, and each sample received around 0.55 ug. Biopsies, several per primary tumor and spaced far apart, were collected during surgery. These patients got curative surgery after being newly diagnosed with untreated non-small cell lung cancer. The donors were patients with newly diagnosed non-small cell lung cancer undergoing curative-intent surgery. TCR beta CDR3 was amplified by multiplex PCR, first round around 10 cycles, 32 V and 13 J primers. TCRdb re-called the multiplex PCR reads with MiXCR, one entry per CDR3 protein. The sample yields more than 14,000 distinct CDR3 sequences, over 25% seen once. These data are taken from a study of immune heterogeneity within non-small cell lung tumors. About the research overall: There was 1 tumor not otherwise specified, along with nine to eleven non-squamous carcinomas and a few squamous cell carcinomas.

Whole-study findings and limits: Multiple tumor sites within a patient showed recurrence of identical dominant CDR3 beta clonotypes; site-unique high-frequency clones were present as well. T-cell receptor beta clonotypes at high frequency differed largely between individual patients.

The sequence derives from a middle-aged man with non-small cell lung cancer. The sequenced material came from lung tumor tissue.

The CDR3 nucleotides read TGCGCCAGCAGCTTCGACAATGAGCAGTTCTTC. Residues: CASSFDNEQFF. The V gene is TRBV5-1, the J gene TRBJ2-1, with unresolved D. This CDR3 region has 11 residues. V lost 2 bases to trimming and J lost 5 bases, with 2 bases between them. Germline V gene lookup returns CDR1 SGHRS and CDR2 YFSETQ.